This T cell receptor (beta chain) was captured in a study of blood T cell repertoires in COVID-19. Repertoires were generated with immunoSEQ multiplex PCR, while TCRdb's copy carries only in-frame clones and drops some. The sample holds about 240,000 clones, 87% seen once. Per germline, CDR1 SGHRS and CDR2 YFSETQ. The CDR3 is 14 residues long. V was trimmed by 4 bases and J by 8 bases, leaving 15 bases between them. Sequencing was performed on PBMCs or T cells enriched from blood (not recorded which). V is TRBV5-1 and J is TRBJ1-4; D call uncertain. The source of this sequence is a woman aged 25-40 years with acute COVID-19. The CDR3 bases are TGCGCCAGCAGCCTAATCGCCGGGAGCGAAAAACTGTTTTTT. It codes for CASSLIAGSEKLFF.